This T cell receptor (beta chain) was recovered during a study of T cell responses to AZD1222 COVID-19 vaccine. The V and J ends lost 8 bases and 7 bases respectively, with 12 bases between them. The CDR3 contains 11 residues. The germline CDR1 and CDR2 sequences are MNHNS and SASEGT. Study-level points and caveats: Repertoires were obtained only post-peak T cell response.

Sequenced by immunoSEQ multiplex PCR; TCRdb stores in-frame clones only, minus some. Of 90,000 to 95,000 clones detected, around 86% appear once; the ten largest clones hold approximately 10%. To note about this clone: The antigen is unknown.

The sequenced sample was peripheral blood, obtained on day 0 of AZD1222 vaccination. The chain joins TRBV6-1 to TRBJ2-7; the D gene is possibly TRBD1 (5 bases). This clonotype was obtained from an adult in good health. CDR3 protein: CASGQGWEQYF. The CDR3 nucleotides are TGTGCCAGCGGGCAGGGATGGGAGCAGTACTTC.